Below are 22 T cell receptor beta chains sequenced from a single sample in a study of technical replicates of blood from a few donors. The assay was immunoSEQ multiplex PCR, and TCRdb's table has in-frame clones only and misses some. The repertoire holds fewer than 95,000 clones, nearly 95% seen once, with around 0.25% in the top ten. Sample: T cells isolated from PBMCs. The receptors were sampled from a human donor in good health.

This chain links TRBV29-1 with TRBJ2-1, with TRBD2 identical over 8 bases. J was trimmed by 3 bases and V by 4 bases; bases with no gene match: 20. Per the germline V gene, CDR1 is SQVTM and CDR2 is ANQGSEA. The CDR3 runs to 19 residues. The DNA of the CDR3 is TGCAGCGTTGTTGGGGGAGGCGGCGGGAGGAGGATTAACTACAATGAGCAGTTCTTC. Residues: CSVVGGGGGRRINYNEQFF.

The chain carries TRBV1 and TRBJ1-1; the DNA was not used to check the table's D call, TRBD1. TRBV1 is labeled a pseudogene. The CDR3 runs to 13 residues. The CDR3 coding sequence is TGCACCAGCAGCGGCAGGGGCTACACTGAAGCTTTCTTT. Its protein product is CTSSGRGYTEAFF.

The V gene is TRBV6-5, the J gene TRBJ2-5; 7 nucleotides line up with TRBD1. Trimming removed 2 bases from V and 5 bases from J; junction bases left unmatched: 11. The CDR3 consists of 16 residues. Germline-derived CDR1 and CDR2 are MNHEY and SVGAGI. This CDR3 reads CASSYRGPSTLETQYF. CDR3 DNA sequence: TGTGCCAGCAGTTACAGGGGGCCTAGTACTCTGGAGACCCAGTACTTC.

The gene calls are TRBV30 and TRBJ1-2; tentative D call: TRBD1 (6 bases). The germline gives CDR1 GTSNPN, CDR2 SVGIG (reference sequence). The CDR3 runs 13 residues. Trimming stripped 5 bases from V and 11 bases from J, with 21 bases between. CDR3 amino acids: CAWERGPPRGYTF. CDR3 coding DNA: TGTGCCTGGGAGCGTGGGCCACCCAGGGGATACACCTTC. Full variable domain (missing parts from reference TRBV30 and TRBJ1-2): SQTIHQWPATLVQPVGSPLSLECTVEGTSNPNLYWYRQAAGRGLQLLFYSVGIGQISSEVPQNLSASRPQDRQFILSSKKLLLSDSGFYLCAWERGPPRGYTFGSGTRLTVV.

The chain recombines TRBV30 with TRBJ1-2, with 7 bases lining up with TRBD1. CDR3 length: 13 amino acids. J was trimmed by 4 bases and V by 2 bases; bases with no gene match: 4. From germline, CDR1 is GTSNPN and CDR2 SVGIG (reference sequence). The CDR3 sequence is CAWSPRGIYGYTF. In nucleotides, the CDR3 is TGTGCCTGGAGTCCCAGGGGGATCTATGGCTACACCTTC. Full variable domain (outside the CDR3, taken from reference TRBV30 and TRBJ1-2): SQTIHQWPATLVQPVGSPLSLECTVEGTSNPNLYWYRQAAGRGLQLLFYSVGIGQISSEVPQNLSASRPQDRQFILSSKKLLLSDSGFYLCAWSPRGIYGYTFGSGTRLTVV.

This clone was seen only once. This chain connects TRBV28 to TRBJ1-4, with unresolved D. Germline V gene data show CDR1 as MDHEN and CDR2 as SYDVKM. Trimming took 2 bases from V and 0 from J, leaving 10 bases between them. The CDR3 is 16 residues long. CDR3 protein: CASSLRGFATNEKLFF. CDR3 bases: TGTGCCAGCAGTTTACGGGGATTTGCAACTAATGAAAAACTGTTTTTT.

The chain joins TRBV4-1 to TRBJ1-5, with D possibly matching TRBD1 (6 bases). This CDR3 has 21 residues. Looked up from germline, CDR1 is MGHRA and CDR2 is YSYEKL. Trimming stripped 0 bases from V and 2 bases from J, with 26 bases between. The CDR3 reads CASSQDGTSRGVRDGNQPQHF. For the CDR3, the DNA is TGCGCCAGCAGCCAAGACGGGACCTCCAGGGGCGTAAGGGATGGCAATCAGCCCCAGCATTTT.

The chain combines TRBV5-1 with TRBJ2-1, with TRBD1 identical over 8 bases. V lost 4 bases and J lost 2; bases outside the gene matches: 8. The CDR3 length is 16 residues. CDR1 SGHRS and CDR2 YFSETQ come from the germline V gene. In nucleotides, the CDR3 is TGCGCCAGCAGCCGCCTCAACAGGGGGGCCTACAATGAGCAGTTCTTC. Translation: CASSRLNRGAYNEQFF. The variable domain in full, completed from reference TRBV5-1 and TRBJ2-1, reads KAGVTQTPRYLIKTRGQQVTLSCSPISGHRSVSWYQQTPGQGLQFLFEYFSETQRNKGNFPGRFSGRQFSNSRSEMNVSTLELGDSALYLCASSRLNRGAYNEQFFGPGTRLTVL.

The CDR3 reads CAFPGPTVSYEQYF. For the CDR3, the DNA is TGTGCCTTCCCGGGCCCGACAGTCTCCTACGAGCAGTACTTC. The chain links TRBV30 to TRBJ2-7, with a tentative D call TRBD1 (5 bases). CDR1 and CDR2 (germline): GTSNPN, SVGIG (reference sequence). The CDR3 is 14 amino acids. V dropped 7 bases and J dropped 0 bases, with 16 bases sitting between them.

The chain carries TRBV30 and TRBJ2-1; D remains ambiguous. In germline, CDR1 is GTSNPN, CDR2 SVGIG (reference sequence). The CDR3 has 11 residues. The germline V and J ends were trimmed by 4 bases and 2 bases, with 3 bases remaining between them. The chain's CDR3 is CAWTAYNEQFF. Written as DNA, the CDR3 is TGTGCCTGGACCGCCTACAATGAGCAGTTCTTC.

J is TRBJ2-7 and V is TRBV7-9, with D hard to call. The V end was cut by 3 bases, the J end by 2 bases, with 14 bases between. Germline values: CDR1 SEHNR, CDR2 FQNEAQ (reference sequence). CDR3 length equals 15 residues. Here the CDR3 DNA reads TGTGCCAGCAGCTTTGATCCCCGGAGACCCTACGAGCAGTACTTC. The encoded protein is CASSFDPRRPYEQYF.

The V call is TRBV27, the J call TRBJ2-5; 7 bases map to TRBD1. The V gene end was trimmed by 5 bases and the J gene end by 5 bases; junction bases not matched to a gene: 11. Germline lookup yields CDR1 MNHEY and CDR2 SMNVEV (reference sequence). This CDR3 region has 15 residues. Written as DNA, the CDR3 is TGTGCCAGCAGTCTCAGGAGAGGGGGCATCGAGACCCAGTACTTC. Its translation: CASSLRRGGIETQYF.

The genes are TRBV15 and TRBJ1-1; perhaps TRBD1 as D (5 bases). CDR1 is LNHNV, CDR2 YYDKDF, per germline (reference sequence). Trimming pared 1 base from V and 4 bases from J, leaving 10 bases between. The CDR3 contains 14 residues. The CDR3 reads CATSRAREGTEAFF. CDR3 sequence (DNA): TGTGCCACCAGCAGAGCCAGGGAAGGCACTGAAGCTTTCTTT.

The chain combines TRBV9 with TRBJ1-3; maybe TRBD1 (5 bases). Between the trimmed V and J ends, which lost 7 bases and 0 bases, there was a span of 23 bases. Germline V gene data show CDR1 as SGDLS and CDR2 as YYNGEE. This CDR3 is built from 18 residues. CDR3 in amino acids: CASSMTGDAYSSGNTIYF. CDR3 sequence (DNA): TGTGCCAGCTCAATGACGGGGGACGCCTACTCCTCTGGAAACACCATATATTTT.

The CDR3 region is CASSQVAQHSGNTIYF. CDR3 nucleotide sequence: TGTGCCAGCAGCCAAGTAGCCCAGCACTCTGGAAACACCATATATTTT. The chain uses TRBV14 and TRBJ1-3; unclear D gene. Per the germline V gene, CDR1 is SGHDN and CDR2 is FVKESK. The CDR3 length is 16 residues. The ends were cut back, 1 base at V and 0 bases at J, with 10 bases in the middle.

The chain uses TRBV4-1 and TRBJ2-5, with D possibly matching TRBD2 (6 bases). Trimming removed 4 bases from V and 5 bases from J, with 23 bases in between. Germline values: CDR1 MGHRA, CDR2 YSYEKL. The CDR3 spans 17 residues. CDR3 in amino acids: CASSLKASGTRTETQYF. The CDR3 DNA sequence: TGCGCCAGCAGCCTAAAAGCATCCGGGACTCGGACGGAGACCCAGTACTTC.

The chain recombines TRBV5-1 with TRBJ1-1, with TRBD1 as a possible D gene (6 bases). CDR1 and CDR2 from the germline V gene are SGHRS and YFSETQ. Trimming cost V 1 base and J 4 bases, with 14 bases left between them. This CDR3 has 15 residues. CDR3 amino acids: CASSLIQGRSTEAFF. The DNA of the CDR3 is TGCGCCAGCAGCTTGATTCAGGGGCGGAGCACTGAAGCTTTCTTT.

This chain joins TRBV13 and TRBJ2-7; TRBD1 aligns across 7 bases. V lost 5 bases to trimming and J lost 2 bases; unmatched junction nucleotides: 12. The V gene's germline CDR1 is PRHDT and CDR2 FYEKMQ (reference sequence). There are 16 residues in the CDR3. Written as DNA, the CDR3 is TGTGCCAGCAGCCGAAGATGGGACAGCATGCCCTACGAGCAGTACTTC. It yields the protein CASSRRWDSMPYEQYF.

This clone was found once. The genes are TRBV19 and TRBJ1-4; a weak D match, TRBD1 (6 bases). CDR1 is LNHDA, CDR2 SQIVND, per germline (reference sequence). The CDR3 contains 18 residues. V was shortened by 6 bases and J by 7 bases, with 27 bases between the two germline ends. The CDR3 bases are TGTGCCAGTAGCGTCCCCAGGGGTTGGGGCGGCGGGGGTGAAAAACTGTTTTTT. This codes for CASSVPRGWGGGGEKLFF. Combining the CDR3 with reference TRBV19 and TRBJ1-4 gives the whole variable domain DGGITQSPKYLFRKEGQNVTLSCEQNLNHDAMYWYRQDPGQGLRLIYYSQIVNDFQKGDIAEGYSVSREKKESFPLTVTSAQKNPTAFYLCASSVPRGWGGGGEKLFFGSGTQLSVL.

V gene TRBV5-8 combines with J gene TRBJ1-5; D remains unclear. The CDR3 runs to 14 residues. Trimming took off 0 bases at V and 5 bases at J, with 9 bases between the two ends. Germline CDR1 SGHTS, CDR2 YDEGEE. In DNA, the CDR3 is TGTGCCAGCAGCTTGGACGCCTCAGATCAGCCCCAGCATTTT. As protein: CASSLDASDQPQHF.

The chain combines TRBV6-1 with TRBJ1-2; no firm D call. The CDR3 is 16 amino acids. Per the germline V gene, CDR1 is MNHNS and CDR2 is SASEGT. Trimming took off 4 bases at V and 3 bases at J, with 18 bases between the two ends. CDR3 sequence reads: CASSVKAFLSYYGYTF. In DNA, the CDR3 is TGTGCCAGCAGTGTAAAAGCCTTTCTAAGCTACTATGGCTACACCTTC.

The rearrangement uses TRBV5-1 and TRBJ1-1, with D tentatively TRBD1 (5 bases). The V end was cut by 7 bases, the J end by 7 bases, with 20 bases between. Germline-derived CDR1 and CDR2 are SGHRS and YFSETQ. This CDR3 region has 14 residues. The CDR3 DNA reads as TGCGCCAGCCACACACCGGGGGAGAGGGATGAAGCTTTCTTT. Its protein is CASHTPGERDEAFF.